Sequencing of this TCR beta chain was carried out in a study of blood T cell repertoires in COVID-19. Turning to the study itself: The United States, Italy and Spain provided the acute and convalescent COVID-19 samples. T cells, B-cell-depleted T cells, or PBMCs supplied cDNA or gDNA.

Only in-frame clones appear in the TCRdb table, and some are missing; sequencing was by immunoSEQ multiplex PCR. The table shows about 160,000 clones, with around 80% occurring only once. The CDR3 sequence is 14 residues long. V shed 5 bases and J shed 2 bases, with 10 bases lying between them. The V gene's germline CDR1 is MDHEN and CDR2 SYDVKM. The TCR sequence derives from a man in his sixties with acute or convalescent COVID-19. The sequencing sample was made of peripheral blood. The gene calls are TRBV28 and TRBJ2-1; the D is unclear. CDR3 protein: CASSPTPTYNEQFF. The CDR3 DNA reads as TGTGCCAGCAGTCCGACACCGACCTACAATGAGCAGTTCTTC.